Sequencing of this TCR beta chain was carried out in a study of T cell responses to AZD1222 COVID-19 vaccine (dated by TCRdb to the early 2020s). In terms of the full investigation: Because spike-specific TCR depth and breadth did not differ between the two schedules, AZD1222 recipients who got a second dose at roughly 4 weeks were pooled with those who got a second dose at roughly 12 weeks. TCR sequencing was performed for about 250 trial participants, of whom around 200 were given two doses of AZD1222 and roughly 25 were given two doses of MenACWY control vaccine. Trial participants were enrolled by age into subgroups of 18-55, 56-69 and 70-plus years, and roughly 160, 29 and 62 TCR-sequenced participants, respectively, were included in these subgroups. Overall study results and their limits: Epitopes outside the regions mutated in the B.1.351 and B.1.1.7 variants were reportedly recognized by nearly half of the unique spike-specific TCRs. The whole spike protein was spanned by vaccine-associated CD4 TCRs, and dominant responses were seen in regions 160-218 and 743-854. No day 14 peak-response samples were available, so repertoires were characterized only after the peak T cell response. In the small 56-69-year group, the increase in depth fell short of significance, most likely because of low power. Conclusions about previously exposed vaccinees are limited, since just six AZD1222 recipients were seropositive for SARS-CoV-2 at baseline. Spike-specific TCR breadth and depth rose significantly after two AZD1222 doses compared with day 0 and with MenACWY recipients. Participants were mostly white British and included more females than males, and it was suggested by the authors that clonal diversity may have been underestimated.

The CDR3 regions of human TCRbeta chains were analyzed by immunosequencing. Per the authors' processing: TCRs in the repertoires were matched against a reference library of SARS-CoV-2-specific TCRs that had been generated with the MIRA antigen-specificity platform. Breadth was defined as the fraction of unique TCRs that were SARS-CoV-2-associated. Depth was defined as the fraction of total T cells that were SARS-CoV-2-associated. Using the MIRA data, each spike-specific TCR was assigned both to the spike region to which the TCR was reactive and to a CD4 or CD8 class. Log10-transformed breadth and depth values were compared by one-way ANOVA with Sidak's multiple comparisons tests. TCRdb mirrors the immuneACCESS table, restricted to in-frame sequences. Some clones are absent from its copies; in checked studies, under half trace to an unresolved V gene, and the reason for the others is unknown. Clone size and V and J calls were adopted from that table, with D and trimming inferred from the DNA. The sample data list about 130,000 clones, and about 94% of these were observed just once. Roughly 6.6% of the sample goes to the ten largest clones.

V lost 4 bases and J lost 2 bases; the stretch between them is 12 bases long. The CDR3 runs 15 residues from the cysteine to the phenylalanine. The only DNA kept is the CDR3, 45 bases in frame from the first base. The germline V gene provides CDR1 MDHEN and CDR2 SYDVKM. Read against the paper, the sample's time point label means: baseline before first vaccination. The vaccinee samples were drawn from two UK trials, COV001 and COV002, one of which was a single-blind randomized controlled phase 2/3 trial testing AZD1222 (ChAdOx1 nCoV-19) in healthy adults. For TCRbeta chain sequencing, PBMC samples from trial participants were taken at day 0 and at day 28 after the second dose. Regarding this clone: The clone's antigen remains unknown. No quality values exist for individual bases; no much larger clone is one base distant.

This TCR was sampled from an adult in good health. The specimen comprised peripheral blood, sampled on day 0 of AZD1222 vaccination. The rearranged segments are TRBV28 and TRBJ1-3; the D gene is perhaps TRBD1, from 5 matching bases. The DNA sequence reads TGTGCCAGCAGTTCCCCATCGGGGGCTGGAAACACCATATATTTT. Its translation reads: CASSSPSGAGNTIYF.